What follows is one T cell receptor beta chain and its context. The target antigen is unknown. Primers included in the PCR were 60 Vbeta and 13 Jbeta primers. Sequencing used immunoSEQ multiplex PCR; TCRdb keeps in-frame clones, though not all of them. The data show over 60,000 clones, roughly 76% seen once. This record belongs to a study of cytomegalovirus exposure and HLA in healthy donors. At the level of the study: The study's early data release held tens of millions of unique TCRs from HLA-typed donors. Study-wide results and limits: CMV serostatus stood as the only immune exposure information on hand. Most subjects' HLA-A and HLA-B alleles were reportedly predicted from TCR beta sequences. Rates of TCR association differed by HLA locus in a later analysis, with DRB1 highest and HLA-C lowest.

Trimming at V came to 2 bases and at J to 3 bases, leaving 12 bases not matched to a gene. The CDR3 runs 18 residues. Germline CDR1 reads SEHNR; CDR2 reads FQNEAQ (reference sequence). Sequencing used PBMCs. This receptor was identified in a man aged 18 to 30 in good health and CMV-seronegative. V and J are TRBV7-9 and TRBJ2-3; TRBD2 agrees at 9 bases. The CDR3 nucleotides are TGTGCCAGCAGCTTACCCCGAGGGGCGGGGGGGCTGACAGATACGCAGTATTTT. This translates into CASSLPRGAGGLTDTQYF.